The text below deals with one T cell receptor beta chain. Its antigen is not known. The V gene's germline CDR1 is MNHEY and CDR2 SMNVEV (reference sequence). This CDR3 region has 15 residues. This sample was included in a study of T cells expressing NK-cell markers. Study in general: The authors derived TCR beta repertoires from sorted CD3+CD56+NKG2C+, CD3+CD56+NKG2C- and CD3+CD56-NKG2C+ T cells. The authors sequenced eight donors, of whom seven were HCMV-seropositive and one was seronegative.

UMI-tagged 5'RACE template switching yielded the TCR beta cDNA. TCRdb reprocessed the 5' RACE reads and reports one entry per CDR3 protein, with no DNA. The specimen's table records 350,000 to 400,000 distinct CDR3 sequences. General study points: A range of about 1.0-7.0% of CD8+ T cells consisted of dominant NKG2C+ clonotypes in several donors.

Sequencing used blood T cells: a sorted CD56 or NKG2C T cell subset, CD4+ or CD8+ T cells, or bulk PBMC T cells (not recorded which). This clonotype was sampled from a woman aged 45 to 65 in good health. This sequence joins TRBV27 and TRBJ2-3; without DNA, the TCRdb call of TRBD1 cannot be checked. The CDR3 here is CASSPRDAHTDTQYF.